This T cell receptor beta chain was captured in a study of blood T cell repertoires in COVID-19 (dated by TCRdb to about 2020). Describing the broader study: The collaborator samples originated in the United States, Italy and Spain and spanned the acute and convalescent phases of COVID-19. The sample metadata nearly always contained a de-identified subject ID, COVID-19 status, age in years and sex. Where available, HLA class I and class II types were obtained from metadata supplied by the sample provider rather than from assay-based typing. The dataset comprised deeply sampled blood TCRbeta repertoires from subjects exposed to, actively infected with, or recovered from COVID-19. The repertoires were released in a freely available public database meant as a resource for research on the immune response to SARS-CoV-2. The prospective study material was composed of cDNA or gDNA derived from T cells, B-cell-depleted T cells, or PBMCs. The samples were drawn from two sources: the first 160 participants of the ongoing ImmuneRACE study, and 1,254 subjects contributed by 6 global collaborators.

The CDR3 has 15 amino acids, counting the end cysteine and phenylalanine. The kept DNA is CDR3 alone, 45 bases in frame from the first base. Unmatched junction bases come to 4, with V trimmed by 2 bases and J by 6 bases. From a lookup of the germline V gene (reference sequence), CDR1 and CDR2 are MNHNY and SVGAGI. TCRbeta CDR3 regions were amplified from genomic DNA by means of the immunoSEQ Assay, a bias-controlled multiplex PCR. The paper's data handling went like this. The number of nucleated cells in each sample was estimated by amplification of reference gene primers within the assay. Sequence reads were collapsed and filtered to measure the absolute abundance of every unique TCRbeta CDR3 rearrangement. For each sample, productive Simpson clonality was calculated by taking the square root of Simpson's diversity index across productive rearrangements. This immuneACCESS table, as held by TCRdb, lists in-frame sequences with V and J called but not all clones. Of the missing ones, under half trace to an unresolved V gene in checked studies; the others have no known cause. D and trimming come from the DNA, and the V and J calls and clone size come from that table. The sample has about 210,000 clones on record, 70% to 90% of them singletons. Of the sample, 2.4% is held by the ten largest clones.

In Seattle, one collaborating source enrolled patients while the infection was active and tracked those patients longitudinally over the course of disease. Each collaborating institution followed its own protocols to collect whole blood in K2EDTA tubes. For TCRbeta analysis, collaborator samples were shipped as frozen whole blood, as isolated PBMCs, or as DNA extracted from either sample type. As for this clone: The antigen it recognizes is unknown. Within one base of it there is no much larger clone, and no base qualities were kept.

Overall study results and their limits: Clinical and demographic metadata were provided uncurated, with the amount varying by source and participant.

The sequencing input was peripheral blood. The chain is encoded by TRBV6-6 joined to TRBJ1-2; 12 central nucleotides agree with TRBD1. The sequence was obtained from a woman between 65 and 79 years old with COVID-19, enrolled during active disease. The nucleotide sequence reads as follows: TGTGCCAGCAGTTACGGGGACAGGGGGCTTGATGGCTACACCTTC. It is translated as CASSYGDRGLDGYTF.